This TCR beta chain was recovered during a study of T-cell memory formation after mild COVID-19 (dated by TCRdb to the early 2020s). About the investigation overall: TCR sequence clusters from the two donors were largely donor specific. T-cell clones expanding and contracting after mild COVID-19 in a couple of donors were tracked by longitudinal TCRalpha and TCRbeta repertoire sequencing. Two young, previously healthy adult volunteers made up the cohort, one male and one female.

Sequenced using an Illumina NovaSeq 6000. cDNA libraries for TCRalpha and TCRbeta were prepared by 5'RACE using constant-segment primers, with sample barcodes and unique molecular identifiers added. RNA was extracted from every sample with Trizol reagent. Library amplification was performed in two PCR steps, and a second sample barcode and Illumina TruSeq adapters were introduced in the second step. Sequencing of libraries was performed on an Illumina NovaSeq with 2 x 150 bp paired-end reads. From the authors' description of their analysis: Reads were demultiplexed and collapsed into UMI-guided consensus sequences with migec v1.2.7. Using mixcr v2.1.11, UMI consensuses were aligned to TRA and TRB V and J templates and then assembled into clonotypes. A clonotype was counted as expanded or contracted only when both edgeR and NoisET called the clonotype significant, with the noise models trained on biological replicates. For edgeR calls, a false discovery rate-adjusted p below 0.01 and a log2 fold-change threshold of 1 were applied. As an exploratory analysis of dynamics, max-normalized trajectories of the 1000 most abundant clonotypes were examined by PCA with hierarchical clustering. Separately sequenced CD4+ and CD8+ repertoires were used to assign a CD4 or CD8 phenotype to each responding clone. Using fastp trimming at Q25 and MiXCR clonotype assembly, TCRdb reanalyzed the public sequencing data and kept in-frame beta chains. Rows with one shared CDR3 protein collapse into an entry with the most common genes and DNA. Clone size and V and J calls follow TCRdb, not the original study. The sample contains about 50,000 distinct CDR3 sequences, around 10% of them found a single time. 10% to 15% of the sample belongs to the ten largest clones.

Ficoll-Paque density gradient centrifugation was used to isolate PBMCs. Remarks on this clonotype: What antigen it recognizes has not been identified. The input lacks base qualities; no much larger clone sits a single base away.

CDR1 and CDR2, looked up from the germline V gene (reference sequence), are LGHDT and YNNKEL. V was cut back by 4 bases and J by 1 base, leaving a gap of 13 bases between them. The CDR3 spans 15 residues, from the cysteine through the phenylalanine. The entry retains the CDR3 DNA only, 45 bases that are in frame from base 1. General findings and caveats noted by the study authors: Only a couple of mild cases were covered by the study, and larger cohorts that include severe cases with pre-infection samples were considered necessary. Clones contracting from day 15 to 85 had balanced CD4/CD8 phenotypes, while a second wave expanding from day 15 to 37 was biased towards CD4+. Some responding clones were detected in pre-infection memory, suggesting pre-existing cross-reactive memory T cells joined the SARS-CoV-2 response. SARS-CoV-2 specificity was not confirmed for the second-wave clones peaking on day 37. Contracting CD4+ clones turned up mainly in the CM and EM memory subsets, whereas EMRA was where CD8+ clones were enriched.

What was sequenced was PBMCs or a T cell subset sorted from them (not recorded which). The receptor was derived from an adult woman who had mild COVID-19 (a few samples of this study predate the infection). The sample titles of this study are shuffled in the database, so cell type and time point are left out; the donor was told from shared clones. This sequence uses TRBV3-1 and TRBJ1-1; TRBD1 is possibly the D segment (5 matching bases). In nucleotide form, the sequence is TGTGCCAGCAGCCCTCAGGGAAGAGGGAACACTGAAGCTTTCTTT. This gives the protein CASSPQGRGNTEAFF.